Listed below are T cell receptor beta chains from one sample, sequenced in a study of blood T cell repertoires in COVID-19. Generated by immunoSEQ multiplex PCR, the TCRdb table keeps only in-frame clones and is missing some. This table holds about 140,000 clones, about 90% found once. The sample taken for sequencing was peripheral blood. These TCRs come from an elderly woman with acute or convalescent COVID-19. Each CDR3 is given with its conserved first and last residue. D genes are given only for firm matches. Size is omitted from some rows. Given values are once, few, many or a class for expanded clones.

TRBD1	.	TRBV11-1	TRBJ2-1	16	CASSFPGTAPYNEQFF	TGTGCCAGCAGCTTCCCCGGGACAGCCCCTTACAATGAGCAGTTCTTC
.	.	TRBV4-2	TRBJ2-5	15	CASSQDRTYQETQYF	TGTGCCAGCAGCCAAGATAGGACTTATCAAGAGACCCAGTACTTC
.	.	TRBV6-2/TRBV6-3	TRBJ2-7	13	CASSRGAAYEQYF	TGTGCCAGCAGTCGGGGGGCCGCCTACGAGCAGTACTTC
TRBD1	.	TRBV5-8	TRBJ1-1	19	CASRFVRSGTALMNTEAFF	TGTGCCAGCAGATTTGTACGGTCCGGGACAGCCCTCATGAACACTGAAGCTTTCTTT
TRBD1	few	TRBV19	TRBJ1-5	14	CASSMTGNNQPQHF	TGTGCCAGTAGTATGACAGGGAACAATCAGCCCCAGCATTTT
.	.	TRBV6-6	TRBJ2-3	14	CASSYPGSTDTQYF	TGTGCCAGCAGTTACCCCGGGAGCACAGATACGCAGTATTTT
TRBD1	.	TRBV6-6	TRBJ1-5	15	CASSWTGASHQPQHF	TGTGCCAGCAGTTGGACAGGGGCGTCCCATCAGCCCCAGCATTTT
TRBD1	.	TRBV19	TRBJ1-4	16	CASSRDRGGTNEKLFF	TGTGCCAGTAGCAGGGACAGGGGAGGAACTAATGAAAAACTGTTTTTT
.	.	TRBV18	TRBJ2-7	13	CASSPLQDGEQYF	TGTGCCAGCTCACCCCTCCAGGATGGGGAGCAGTACTTC
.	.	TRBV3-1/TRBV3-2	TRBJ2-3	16	CASSQGGVGFTDTQYF	TGTGCCAGCAGCCAGGGGGGTGTGGGATTCACAGATACGCAGTATTTT
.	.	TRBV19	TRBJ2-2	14	CASSWSGNTGELFF	TGTGCCAGTAGTTGGTCAGGGAACACCGGGGAGCTGTTTTTT
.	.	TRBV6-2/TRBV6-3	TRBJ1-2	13	CASSPTGMRGYTF	TGTGCCAGCAGTCCCACAGGCATGAGGGGCTACACCTTC
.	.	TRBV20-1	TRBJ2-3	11	CSARFLSGQYF	TGCAGTGCTAGATTCCTCAGTGGGCAGTATTTT
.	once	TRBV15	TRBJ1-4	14	CATRRGFTNEKLFF	TGTGCCACCAGGAGGGGGTTTACTAATGAAAAACTGTTTTTT
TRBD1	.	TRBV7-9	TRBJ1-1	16	CASSPRRQGMNTEAFF	TGTGCCAGCAGCCCGAGGAGACAGGGGATGAACACTGAAGCTTTCTTT
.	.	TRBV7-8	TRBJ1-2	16	CASSLALVRGGGGYTF	TGTGCCAGCAGCTTAGCGCTGGTCAGGGGTGGGGGCGGCTACACCTTC
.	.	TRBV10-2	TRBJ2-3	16	CASKTHRGGGSDTQYF	TGCGCCAGCAAGACCCACCGAGGGGGGGGCTCAGATACGCAGTATTTT
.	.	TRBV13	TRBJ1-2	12	CASSFRRYGYTF	TGTGCCAGCAGCTTCCGGAGGTATGGCTACACCTTC
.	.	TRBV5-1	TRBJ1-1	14	CASSSQGYGTEAFF	TGCGCCAGCAGCTCCCAGGGTTATGGCACTGAAGCTTTCTTT
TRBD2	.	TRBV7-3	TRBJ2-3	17	CASSLTPTSSSPDTQYF	TGTGCCAGCAGCTTAACGCCGACTAGCTCCTCTCCGGATACGCAGTATTTT
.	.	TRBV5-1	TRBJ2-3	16	CASSGGRDFGTDTQYF	TGCGCCAGCAGCGGGGGCCGGGATTTTGGCACAGATACGCAGTATTTT
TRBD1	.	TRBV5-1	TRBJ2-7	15	CASSSPDRGLNEQYF	TGCGCCAGCAGCTCTCCGGACAGGGGGCTCAACGAGCAGTACTTC
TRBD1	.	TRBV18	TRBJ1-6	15	CASSPSTGSNSPLHF	TGTGCCAGCTCACCTTCGACAGGGAGCAATTCACCCCTCCACTTT
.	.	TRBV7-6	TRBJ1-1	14	CASLTPGGETEAFF	TGTGCCAGCCTAACCCCCGGGGGGGAGACTGAAGCTTTCTTT
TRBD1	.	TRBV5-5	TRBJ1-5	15	CASSLAGQGYQPQHF	TGTGCCAGCAGCTTGGCTGGACAGGGGTATCAGCCCCAGCATTTT
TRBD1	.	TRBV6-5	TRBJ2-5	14	CASSRQGWEETQYF	TGTGCCAGCAGTAGACAGGGCTGGGAAGAGACCCAGTACTTC
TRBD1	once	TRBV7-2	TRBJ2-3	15	CASSLGGQSTDTQYF	TGTGCCAGCAGCTTAGGGGGACAGAGCACAGATACGCAGTATTTT
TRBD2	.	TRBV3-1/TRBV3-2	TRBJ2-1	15	CASSYTSGGAGEQFF	TGTGCCAGCAGCTACACTAGCGGGGGGGCCGGTGAGCAGTTCTTC
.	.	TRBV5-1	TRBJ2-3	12	CASSLTGDTQYF	TGCGCCAGCAGCTTGACAGGGGATACGCAGTATTTT
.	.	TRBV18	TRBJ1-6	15	CASSPPQGSGSPLHF	TGTGCCAGCTCACCACCGCAGGGAAGTGGTTCACCCCTCCACTTT
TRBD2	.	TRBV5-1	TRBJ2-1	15	CASSSSGDVRDEQFF	TGCGCCAGCAGCTCTAGCGGGGACGTACGGGATGAGCAGTTCTTC
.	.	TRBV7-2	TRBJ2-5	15	CASSLLRGPQETQYF	TGTGCCAGCAGCTTACTGCGGGGCCCACAAGAGACCCAGTACTTC
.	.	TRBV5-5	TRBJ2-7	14	CASRADRGGYEQYF	TGTGCCAGCAGGGCAGATAGGGGAGGATACGAGCAGTACTTC
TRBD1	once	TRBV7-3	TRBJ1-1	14	CASSSQGAITEAFF	TGTGCCAGCAGCTCGCAGGGGGCCATCACTGAAGCTTTCTTT
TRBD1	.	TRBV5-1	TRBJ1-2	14	CASSTGQGLVGYTF	TGCGCCAGCAGCACCGGACAGGGCCTCGTTGGCTACACCTTC
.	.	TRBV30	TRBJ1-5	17	CAWSKNRASRGNQPQHF	TGTGCCTGGAGTAAGAACAGGGCGTCGAGGGGCAATCAGCCCCAGCATTTT
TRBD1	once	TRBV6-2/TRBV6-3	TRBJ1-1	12	CASSTGGTEAFF	TGTGCCAGCAGCACAGGGGGAACTGAAGCTTTCTTT
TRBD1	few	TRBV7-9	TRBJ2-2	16	CASSSQGASNTGELFF	TGTGCCAGCAGCTCTCAGGGGGCTTCGAACACCGGGGAGCTGTTTTTT
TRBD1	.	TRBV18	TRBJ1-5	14	CASSPVGDSQPQHF	TGTGCCAGCTCACCTGTGGGGGACAGTCAGCCCCAGCATTTT
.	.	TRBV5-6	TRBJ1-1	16	CASSRGRGGRNTEAFF	TGTGCCAGCAGCCGGGGCAGGGGAGGGAGGAACACTGAAGCTTTCTTT
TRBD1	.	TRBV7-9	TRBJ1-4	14	CASSSQGESEKLFF	TGTGCCAGCAGCTCTCAGGGGGAGAGTGAAAAACTGTTTTTT
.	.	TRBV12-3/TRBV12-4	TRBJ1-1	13	CASSFYWNTEAFF	TGTGCCAGCAGTTTTTACTGGAACACTGAAGCTTTCTTT
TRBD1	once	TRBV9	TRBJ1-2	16	CASSTSGQGGNYGYTF	TGTGCCAGCAGCACCAGCGGACAGGGGGGTAACTATGGCTACACCTTC
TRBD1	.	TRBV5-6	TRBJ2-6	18	CASSFGQASLSGANVLTF	TGTGCCAGCAGCTTCGGACAGGCCTCCTTGTCTGGGGCCAACGTCCTGACTTTC
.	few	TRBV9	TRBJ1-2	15	CASSVSGRDLYGYTF	TGTGCCAGCAGCGTATCCGGGAGAGACCTTTATGGCTACACCTTC
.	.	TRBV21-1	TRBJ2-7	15	CASSRGSEISYEQYF	TGTGCCAGCAGCAGAGGGAGTGAAATCTCCTACGAGCAGTACTTC
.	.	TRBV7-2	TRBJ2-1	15	CASSLMATGLSEQFF	TGTGCCAGCAGCCTAATGGCCACAGGGTTGAGTGAGCAGTTCTTC
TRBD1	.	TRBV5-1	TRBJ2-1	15	CASSHTGTGEGEQFF	TGCGCCAGCAGTCATACCGGGACAGGGGAGGGTGAGCAGTTCTTC
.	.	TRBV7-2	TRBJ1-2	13	CASSPQGNYGYTF	TGTGCCAGCAGTCCCCAGGGGAACTATGGCTACACCTTC